The clone carrying this TCR beta chain was detected many times. Its target is not known. The record originates from a study of breast tumors, draining lymph nodes, adjacent tissues. Study-level points and caveats: Compared with lymph nodes, tumors were less diverse; compared with nontumor tissue, more.

V was clipped by 0 bases and J by 7 bases, with 9 bases between them. The CDR3 covers 13 residues. CDR1 and CDR2 from the germline V gene are SGHAT and FQNNGV. TCRdb itself ran the multiplex PCR reads through MiXCR, one entry per CDR3 protein. This sample has some 120,000 distinct CDR3 sequences, with roughly 21% found just once. Samples came from axillary lymph nodes draining the breast cancer. The clonotype comes from a female donor with breast cancer. Some clones in this sample may be carry-over from other donors' samples. The V and J genes are TRBV11-2 and TRBJ1-2; D is uncertain. Sequencing was carried out using axillary lymph node tissue. The DNA of the CDR3 is TGTGCCAGCAGCTTAGATGGGGTTGGTGGCTACACCTTC. It specifies CASSLDGVGGYTF.